One and the same sample provided the 14 T cell receptor beta chains below, sequenced in a study of cytomegalovirus exposure and HLA in healthy donors. The PCR was carried out with 60 Vbeta primers and 13 Jbeta primers. Sequenced by immunoSEQ multiplex PCR; TCRdb stores in-frame clones only, minus some. The table has approximately 190,000 clones, about 80% seen once; the top ten hold more than 3%. The sample consisted of PBMCs. Every receptor here comes from a man in his forties or fifties in good health and CMV-seropositive.

The chain recombines TRBV5-6 with TRBJ2-3; the match to TRBD2 covers 11 bases. Germline CDR1 reads SGHDT; CDR2 reads YYEEEE. V gave up 1 base and J gave up 6 bases; unmatched junction bases: 13. The CDR3 sequence is 18 residues long. The CDR3 region has the DNA TGTGCCAGCAGCTTGTTTGGCAAGACTAGCGGGGAGATGGATACGCAGTATTTT. This sequence encodes CASSLFGKTSGEMDTQYF.

This chain connects TRBV27 to TRBJ2-2; perhaps TRBD2 as D (6 bases). Germline V gene lookup returns CDR1 MNHEY and CDR2 SMNVEV (reference sequence). This CDR3 has 17 amino acids. V lost 3 bases, J lost 4 bases, and 18 bases lay in between. CDR3 sequence: CASSFKPPGSFTGELFF. CDR3 nucleotides: TGTGCCAGCAGTTTTAAGCCGCCCGGGAGTTTCACCGGGGAGCTGTTTTTT.

This clone has only one observation. This chain links TRBV7-3 with TRBJ2-3; 9 nucleotides line up with TRBD1. This CDR3 has 15 amino acids. With 5 bases clipped from V and 6 bases from J, the junction kept 9 bases outside the gene matches. Germline V CDR1 and CDR2: SGHTA, FQGTGA. The DNA of the CDR3 is TGTGCCAGCAGCCTCCAACAGGGGGCGGGGGATACGCAGTATTTT. Residues: CASSLQQGAGDTQYF.

This rearrangement joins TRBV27 to TRBJ2-5; possibly TRBD1 for D (6 bases). The germline V and J ends were trimmed by 3 bases and 1 base, with 9 bases remaining between them. The CDR3 is 14 residues long. Germline lookup yields CDR1 MNHEY and CDR2 SMNVEV (reference sequence). DNA of the CDR3: TGTGCCAGCAGTTTTCTGGACAGCCAAGAGACCCAGTACTTC. Encoded protein: CASSFLDSQETQYF.

The V call is TRBV5-1, the J call TRBJ2-7; TRBD2 matches 11 bases. The germline V gene encodes CDR1 SGHRS and CDR2 YFSETQ. Trimming took 5 bases from V and 1 from J; bases not matched to a gene: 11. The CDR3 totals 17 residues. The CDR3 sequence is CASSHVLAGGRSYEQYF. The CDR3 nucleotides are TGCGCCAGCAGTCACGTTTTAGCGGGAGGGCGATCCTACGAGCAGTACTTC.

The rearrangement uses TRBV19 and TRBJ2-1; 7 bases match TRBD1. The CDR3 sequence is 11 residues long. The germline V gene has CDR1 LNHDA and CDR2 SQIVND (reference sequence). V was pared by 6 bases and J by 12 bases, with 5 bases of the junction left unmatched. The CDR3 region is CASSRQGGQFF. CDR3 DNA sequence: TGTGCCAGTAGCAGACAGGGTGGGCAGTTCTTC.

This clone was observed a single time. This chain joins TRBV29-1 and TRBJ1-2; TRBD1 aligns across 11 bases. Unmatched junction bases numbered 13, after V lost 0 bases and J lost 1 base. The CDR3 sequence is 19 residues long. Germline CDR1 reads SQVTM; CDR2 reads ANQGSEA. This CDR3 reads CSVEDRHGDRGFINYGYTF. The CDR3 coding sequence is TGCAGCGTTGAAGATCGCCACGGGGACAGGGGGTTTATTAACTATGGCTACACCTTC.

The J gene is TRBJ2-3, the V gene TRBV9; 10 bases fit TRBD2. Trimming at V came to 0 bases and at J to 5 bases, leaving 6 bases not matched to a gene. The CDR3 loop spans 16 amino acids. CDR1 is SGDLS, CDR2 YYNGEE, per germline. CDR3 in DNA: TGTGCCAGCAGCGTAGGTCCTAGCGGGAGTTTAGATACGCAGTATTTT. This encodes CASSVGPSGSLDTQYF.

The chain employs TRBV2 and TRBJ1-2; tentatively, D is TRBD1 (5 bases). This CDR3 spans 12 amino acids. The germline V and J ends were trimmed by 11 bases and 6 bases, with 16 bases remaining between them. Germline V gene lookup returns CDR1 SNHLY and CDR2 FYNNEI. CDR3 sequence: CAGGAGAHGYTF. CDR3 DNA sequence: TGTGCCGGAGGGGCGGGAGCACATGGCTACACCTTC.

The V gene is TRBV11-1, the J gene TRBJ2-1, with D maybe TRBD2 (5 bases). Germline loops: CDR1 SGHAT, CDR2 FQDESV (reference sequence). This CDR3 contains 16 residues. V was cut by 2 bases and J by 6 bases, with 17 bases left in between. CDR3 in DNA: TGTGCCAGCAGCTTATTCCTTAGCGAGAGGGCCAATGAGCAGTTCTTC. Protein sequence: CASSLFLSERANEQFF. The full variable domain, completed using reference TRBV11-1 and TRBJ2-1, is EAEVAQSPRYKITEKSQAVAFWCDPISGHATLYWYRQILGQGPELLVQFQDESVVDDSQLPKDRFSAERLKGVDSTLKIQPAELGDSAMYLCASSLFLSERANEQFFGPGTRLTVL.

This clone has more than one count but fewer than ten. This chain connects TRBV5-1 to TRBJ1-6; possibly TRBD1 for D (6 bases). The CDR3 is 16 residues long. V lost 4 bases to trimming and J lost 8 bases, with 19 bases between them. Germline loops: CDR1 SGHRS, CDR2 YFSETQ. CDR3 bases: TGCGCCAGCAGCCCTGCTGACGGCAGGGGTGATTCACCCCTCCACTTT. It encodes CASSPADGRGDSPLHF.

The rearrangement joins TRBV5-1 to TRBJ1-2, with D possibly TRBD1 on 6 matching bases. Trimming took off 4 bases at V and 4 bases at J, with 23 bases between the two ends. This CDR3 is 17 amino acids long. CDR1 and CDR2 (germline): SGHRS, YFSETQ. The CDR3 sequence is CASSPRDTRSAGYGYTF. The CDR3 nucleotides read TGCGCCAGCAGCCCCCGGGACACCCGATCGGCCGGCTATGGCTACACCTTC.

The V gene is TRBV4-3, the J gene TRBJ1-2; 7 nucleotides agree with TRBD1. The CDR3 loop spans 15 amino acids. J gave up 3 bases and V 3 bases, and 7 bases lay outside the gene matches. CDR1 and CDR2 from the germline V gene are LGHNA and YSLEER. The CDR3 nucleotides read TGCGCCAGCAGCCAGGCCCGGACAGGATACTATGGCTACACCTTC. Protein sequence: CASSQARTGYYGYTF.

This chain links TRBV10-3 with TRBJ1-1; D uncertain. There are 12 residues in the CDR3. Germline V gives CDR1 ENHRY, CDR2 SYGVKD. Deletions cut 4 bases from V and 5 bases from J, with 8 bases between. Here the CDR3 reads CAISAGRTEAFF. The CDR3 DNA reads as TGTGCCATCAGTGCGGGGAGGACTGAAGCTTTCTTT.